A selection of T cell receptor beta chains follows, all from one sample in a study of cytomegalovirus exposure and HLA in healthy donors. Assay: immunoSEQ multiplex PCR; the TCRdb copy retains only in-frame clones and omits some. The sample has 150,000 to 180,000 clones, around 75% seen once. The sample was PBMCs. The receptors were gathered from a young man in good health and CMV-seronegative. Each CDR3 is given with its conserved first and last residue. Each record gives: V gene, CDR3 protein.

TRBV4-3 | CASSQGITGYGYTF
TRBV7-2 | CASSLGTGGAYF
TRBV5-6 | CASSKTGFTEKLFF
TRBV5-1 | CASSLDPGGSFEQYF
TRBV2 | CASRGGSLTYEQYF
TRBV2 | CASRQGVAYTEAFF
TRBV6-5 | CASNPLGLEGIGQYF
TRBV5-1 | CASSLGDSGGNQPQHF
TRBV6-5 | CASSYRGEETQYF
TRBV2 | CASKTGQSSYEQYF
TRBV4-3 | CASSPGGSIDTQYF
TRBV10-2 | CASSEFLSGRETQYF
TRBV14 | CASSAPGTSSDTQYF
TRBV29-1 | CSVAHRLGQYF
TRBV5-1 | CASSSVISGANVLTF
TRBV18 | CASSPNREETEAFF
TRBV7-9 | CASSLRGRGTGELFF
TRBV23-1 | CASSPHAGTSGFYEQYF
TRBV19 | CASSMGGSGYGYTF
TRBV5-1 | CASSWGQGTGANVLTF
TRBV7-6 | CASSLAGLAGDETQYF
TRBV11-2 | CASSLSRGRTSF
TRBV9 | CASSVVASGSNNEQFF
TRBV9 | CASSLIGTGPPYNEQFF
TRBV4-1 | CASSQGAGQVETQYF
TRBV19 | CASSNQQGLGYTF
TRBV28 | CASMRASTDTQYF